The 21 T cell receptor beta chains presented below share a single source sample, sequenced in a study of OX40 agonist ivuxolimab in advanced cancers. Receptors were amplified or captured by the immunoSEQ multiplex PCR assay. The table was pulled from immuneACCESS by TCRdb, which kept in-frame rearrangements only. Such tables lose some clones; where checked, under half of the loss comes from unresolved V genes, and the rest has no known cause. The sample table shows 55,000 to 65,000 clones, and about 81% are seen once. 2.1% of the sample goes to the ten largest clones. The material sequenced was CD4+ or CD8+ T cells sorted from blood, taken in a trial of the OX40 agonist ivuxolimab. The receptors derive from an adult with an advanced solid tumor such as melanoma, head and neck, liver or kidney cancer.

CDR3 sequence: CASSGPSEGEYEQYF. The CDR3 region has the DNA TGTGCCAGCAGTGGACCCTCGGAGGGGGAGTACGAGCAGTACTTC. This chain connects TRBV6-4 to TRBJ2-7; D might be TRBD1 or TRBD2, each matching 6 bases. Per the germline V gene, CDR1 is MRHNA and CDR2 is SNTAGT. The germline V and J ends were trimmed by 4 bases and 4 bases, with 17 bases remaining between them. The CDR3 spans 15 residues.

The chain joins TRBV5-6 to TRBJ2-7; 8 bases match TRBD2. The germline V gene has CDR1 SGHDT and CDR2 YYEEEE. J gave up 2 bases and V 2 bases, and 6 bases lay outside the gene matches. The CDR3 is 15 residues long. CDR3 amino acids: CASSLGAGDTYEQYF. CDR3 DNA: TGTGCCAGCAGCTTAGGAGCGGGGGACACCTACGAGCAGTACTTC.

CDR3 sequence (DNA): TGTGCCACCAGCAGAGTTCAGGCCATGAACACTGAAGCTTTCTTT. Protein product: CATSRVQAMNTEAFF. The chain uses TRBV15 and TRBJ1-1; D is ambiguous. Trimming pared 1 base from V and 0 bases from J, leaving 9 bases between. Per germline, CDR1 LNHNV and CDR2 YYDKDF (reference sequence). The CDR3 has 15 amino acids. Full variable domain (missing parts from reference TRBV15 and TRBJ1-1): DAMVIQNPRYQVTQFGKPVTLSCSQTLNHNVMYWYQQKSSQAPKLLFHYYDKDFNNEADTPDNFQSRRPNTSFCFLDIRSPGLGDTAMYLCATSRVQAMNTEAFFGQGTRLTVV.

The chain has TRBV4-1 and TRBJ2-5; D gene uncertain. CDR1 MGHRA and CDR2 YSYEKL come from the germline V gene. The length of the CDR3 is 15 residues. With 0 bases removed from V and 5 bases from J, the gap between germline ends came to 13 bases. CDR3 sequence: CASSQDGQAAETQYF. DNA of the CDR3: TGCGCCAGCAGCCAAGATGGGCAGGCTGCGGAGACCCAGTACTTC.

The CDR3 DNA sequence: TGTGCCAGCAGCCGGGGAGGGTCTAGCACAGATACGCAGTATTTT. It is translated as CASSRGGSSTDTQYF. The V call is TRBV9, the J call TRBJ2-3; 7 positions agree with TRBD2. Germline V gene sequence: CDR1 SGDLS, CDR2 YYNGEE. J lost 0 bases, V lost 4 bases, and 5 bases had no gene match. The CDR3 runs to 15 residues.

This chain links TRBV5-6 with TRBJ2-2, with 12 bases fitting TRBD1. CDR3 length: 17 amino acids. The germline V gene has CDR1 SGHDT and CDR2 YYEEEE. The V gene end was trimmed by 4 bases and the J gene end by 4 bases; junction bases not matched to a gene: 8. CDR3 amino acids: CASSIDGTGGTTGELFF. Written as DNA, the CDR3 is TGTGCCAGCAGCATTGACGGGACAGGGGGCACCACCGGGGAGCTGTTTTTT. Full variable domain (remainder filled in from reference TRBV5-6 and TRBJ2-2): DAGVTQSPTHLIKTRGQQVTLRCSPKSGHDTVSWYQQALGQGPQFIFQYYEEEERQRGNFPDRFSGHQFPNYSSELNVNALLLGDSALYLCASSIDGTGGTTGELFFGEGSRLTVL.

A single count supports this clone. The chain has TRBV20-1 and TRBJ2-3, with unresolved D. CDR3 length: 11 amino acids. Trimming pared 4 bases from V and 10 bases from J, leaving 12 bases between. Germline V gene data show CDR1 as DFQATT and CDR2 as SNEGSKA (reference sequence). DNA of the CDR3: TGCAGTGCTACCGAGCTGTCGGCGCAGTATTTT. This codes for CSATELSAQYF.

The CDR3 reads CASSDGGGGYTF. The CDR3 bases are TGTGCCAGCAGTGACGGAGGTGGTGGCTACACCTTC. This chain connects TRBV2 to TRBJ1-2, with D unresolved. The CDR3 has 12 amino acids. Trimming shortened V by 3 bases and J by 7 bases, and 9 bases separated the two germline ends. CDR1 is SNHLY, CDR2 FYNNEI, per germline.

This chain connects TRBV30 to TRBJ1-5; D is unclear. Germline V CDR1 and CDR2: GTSNPN, SVGIG (reference sequence). Trimming removed 1 base from V and 2 bases from J, with 15 bases in between. The length of the CDR3 is 16 residues. CDR3 sequence reads: CAWSGAQDWGNQPQHF. Here the CDR3 DNA reads TGTGCCTGGAGTGGAGCTCAGGATTGGGGCAATCAGCCCCAGCATTTT.

The CDR3 bases are TGTGCCAGCAGCTTGTACGGATACGCTAACTATGGCTACACCTTC. Its translation: CASSLYGYANYGYTF. The rearrangement links TRBV7-9 to TRBJ1-2, with no clear D. Per the germline V gene, CDR1 is SEHNR and CDR2 is FQNEAQ (reference sequence). CDR3 length equals 15 residues. Trimming stripped 3 bases from V and 0 bases from J, with 11 bases between. Drawing the rest from reference TRBV7-9 and TRBJ1-2, the complete variable domain is DTGVSQNPRHKITKRGQNVTFRCDPISEHNRLYWYRQTLGQGPEFLTYFQNEAQLEKSRLLSDRFSAERPKGSFSTLEIQRTEQGDSAMYLCASSLYGYANYGYTFGSGTRLTVV.

The gene calls are TRBV9 and TRBJ1-2; D is undetermined. The CDR3 spans 15 residues. Germline V gene sequence: CDR1 SGDLS, CDR2 YYNGEE. Trimming left V 0 bases short and J 6 bases short, with 15 bases between. This chain's CDR3 is CASSVEVGWTDGYTF. CDR3 nucleotides: TGTGCCAGCAGCGTAGAAGTGGGGTGGACTGATGGCTACACCTTC.

CDR3 loop: CASSPMRGGHNEQFF. DNA for the CDR3: TGTGCCAGCAGTCCAATGCGGGGGGGCCATAATGAGCAGTTCTTC. The chain recombines TRBV5-4 with TRBJ2-1, with 9 bases that match TRBD2. Germline CDR1 and CDR2: SGHNT and YYREEE (reference sequence). The CDR3 runs 15 residues. The junction had 10 bases not matched to a gene; V was cut back by 5 bases and J by 7 bases.

This sequence joins TRBV7-9 and TRBJ2-3, with D possibly TRBD2 on 6 matching bases. Trimming removed 2 bases from V and 2 bases from J, with 14 bases in between. CDR1 is SEHNR, CDR2 FQNEAQ, per germline (reference sequence). CDR3 length: 16 amino acids. In nucleotides, the CDR3 is TGTGCCAGCAGCTTACTTTCTAGCGTTGACACAGATACGCAGTATTTT. Translated, it gives CASSLLSSVDTDTQYF.

The gene calls are TRBV2 and TRBJ2-1; a possible D gene is TRBD1 (5 bases). V was trimmed by 3 bases and J by 4 bases, leaving 28 bases between them. The germline V gene has CDR1 SNHLY and CDR2 FYNNEI. CDR3 length: 20 amino acids. The CDR3 is CASSDASSLPDSRQYNEQFF. The CDR3 DNA sequence: TGTGCCAGCAGTGACGCCTCTTCCCTACCAGACAGCCGCCAATACAATGAGCAGTTCTTC.

The chain combines TRBV6-5 with TRBJ1-4, with D possibly matching TRBD1 (5 bases). The CDR3 is made up of 14 amino acids. The V gene's germline CDR1 is MNHEY and CDR2 SVGAGI. Trimming stripped 6 bases from V and 6 bases from J, with 14 bases between. The CDR3 DNA follows: TGTGCCAGCAGGGGGGGGACGGAGGATGAAAAACTGTTTTTT. Protein product: CASRGGTEDEKLFF.

The chain uses TRBV23-1 and TRBJ2-5; D may be TRBD1 (6 bases). TRBV23-1 is marked as an open reading frame, function uncertain. The CDR3 is made up of 17 amino acids. V gave up 5 bases and J gave up 2 bases, with 21 bases separating them. The CDR3 sequence is CASSNIIGEQGQETQYF. The DNA for the CDR3 is TGCGCCAGCAGTAATATCATAGGTGAACAGGGACAAGAGACCCAGTACTTC.

This rearrangement joins TRBV5-1 to TRBJ2-5, with 7 bases that match TRBD1. From germline, CDR1 is SGHRS and CDR2 YFSETQ. The length of the CDR3 is 16 residues. Germline trimming cut 4 bases from V and 3 bases from J; bases unmatched to any gene: 12. The CDR3 spells CASSLGGLGFEETQYF. Here the CDR3 DNA reads TGCGCCAGCAGCCTAGGGGGCCTGGGATTTGAAGAGACCCAGTACTTC. The full variable domain, completed using reference TRBV5-1 and TRBJ2-5, is KAGVTQTPRYLIKTRGQQVTLSCSPISGHRSVSWYQQTPGQGLQFLFEYFSETQRNKGNFPGRFSGRQFSNSRSEMNVSTLELGDSALYLCASSLGGLGFEETQYFGPGTRLLVL.

This clone is a singleton in its sample. The gene calls are TRBV12-1 and TRBJ1-6. TRBV12-1 is an annotated pseudogene. CDR3 length equals 17 residues. The CDR3 DNA sequence: TGTGCCAGCAGCTTTGCTGGTACGAGCTCCTATAATTCACCCCTCCACTTT. Protein product: CASSFAGTSSYNSPLHF.

This clone has only a few counts. The chain links TRBV18 to TRBJ1-5; 9 bases line up with TRBD1. Germline V gives CDR1 KGHSH, CDR2 LQKENI. Trimming took 2 bases from V and 2 from J; bases not matched to a gene: 7. CDR3 size: 17 residues. In DNA form, the CDR3 reads TGTGCCAGCTCACCAACGACAGGGGGGTTCGGCAATCAGCCCCAGCATTTT. Residues: CASSPTTGGFGNQPQHF.

The chain has TRBV6-1 and TRBJ1-1; tentatively, D is TRBD1 (6 bases). This CDR3 contains 12 residues. Trimming pared 5 bases from V and 7 bases from J, leaving 11 bases between. Germline V gene sequence: CDR1 MNHNS, CDR2 SASEGT. CDR3 sequence: CASSFLGGEAFF. CDR3 bases: TGTGCCAGCAGTTTTTTAGGGGGTGAAGCTTTCTTT.

The CDR3 DNA follows: TGTGCCAGCAGCTTAGTAAACGGGGCCCAAGAGACCCAGTACTTC. Amino acids: CASSLVNGAQETQYF. The chain links TRBV11-2 to TRBJ2-5; D is possibly TRBD1 or TRBD2 (5 bases each). The CDR3 spans 15 residues. Per germline, CDR1 SGHAT and CDR2 FQNNGV. V gave up 1 base and J gave up 1 base, with 10 bases separating them.